This T cell receptor (beta chain) was found in a study of blood T cell repertoires in COVID-19. V lost 0 bases, J lost 0 bases, and 7 bases lay in between. Germline lookup yields CDR1 SGDLS and CDR2 YYNGEE. CDR3 length: 16 residues. The assay was immunoSEQ multiplex PCR, and TCRdb's table has in-frame clones only and misses some. The repertoire holds about 37,000 clones, about 91% seen once, with less than 6% in the top ten. This clone was observed a single time. This TCR was sampled from a woman aged 80 or over with acute or convalescent COVID-19. The specimen was peripheral blood. The chain joins TRBV9 to TRBJ1-6; D is unclear. CDR3 protein: CASSVGASSYNSPLHF. The CDR3 DNA reads as TGTGCCAGCAGCGTAGGTGCGAGCTCCTATAATTCACCCCTCCACTTT.